This T cell receptor (beta chain) comes out of a study of graft-versus-host responses after intestinal transplantation. About the study: In this cohort, recipients had multivisceral, liver-intestinal, or isolated intestinal transplants. Overall study findings and caveats: Early post-transplant HvG declines tracked with peak circulating GvH clone levels. GvH clonotypes were identified within recipient marrow, with a subset emerging first in ileum or blood. Allografts carried high graft-versus-host to host-versus-graft clonal ratios in patients having graft-donor T cell macrochimerism.

Repertoires were generated with immunoSEQ multiplex PCR, while TCRdb's copy carries only in-frame clones and drops some. The sample has 14,000 or so clones; around 77% are singletons. Graft tissue processing released intraepithelial and lamina propria lymphocytes. This clone showed up just a few times. Its cognate antigen is unknown. This receptor was obtained from a human patient who received an intestinal transplant, so some T cells may come from the graft donor. This material consisted of ileum tissue, taken about 26 days after intestinal transplant.

CDR3 loop: CSVDGIFDRERFMNTEAFF. The CDR3 bases are TGCAGCGTTGACGGGATTTTCGACAGGGAACGATTCATGAACACTGAAGCTTTCTTT. J is TRBJ1-1 and V is TRBV29-1; 7 bases match TRBD1. V trimming: 3 bases; J trimming: 0 bases; junction bases outside the gene matches: 19. The germline V gene has CDR1 SQVTM and CDR2 ANQGSEA. The CDR3 is made up of 19 amino acids. The variable domain in full, completed from reference TRBV29-1 and TRBJ1-1, reads SAVISQKPSRDICQRGTSLTIQCQVDSQVTMMFWYRQQPGQSLTLIATANQGSEATYESGFVIDKFPISRPNLTFSTLTVSNMSPEDSSIYLCSVDGIFDRERFMNTEAFFGQGTRLTVV.